This T cell receptor beta chain was documented in a study of blood T cell repertoires in COVID-19. About the research overall: From T cells, B-cell-depleted T cells, or PBMCs came the material, which was cDNA or gDNA.

In the authors' methods: By means of reference gene primer amplification, nucleated cell counts were estimated. Some clones are missing from TCRdb's copy, which holds only in-frame ones; the method was immunoSEQ multiplex PCR. That table is the source of V, J and clone size, and D and trimming were worked out from the DNA. The table has 280,000 or so clones, 87% seen once. Germline V gives CDR1 KGHDR, CDR2 SFDVKD. Trimming left V 10 bases short and J 3 bases short, with 14 bases between. This CDR3 spans 14 amino acids. Participant ages covered 18 to 89 years across about 22 US areas. Resolution of symptoms, clearance, or two negative PCRs was present in recovered Cohort 3 donors.

The source material was PBMCs or T cells enriched from blood (not recorded which). This sequence joins TRBV24-1 and TRBJ2-2; D not certain. This sequence was found in a woman between 35 and 50 years old who had recovered from COVID-19. The CDR3 DNA reads TGTGCCACTGAACACGAAAAATACACCGGGGAGCTGTTTTTT. Translated, it gives CATEHEKYTGELFF.